Presented here are 27 T cell receptor beta chains from one specimen sequenced in a study of blood T cells in healthy people across ages. PCR was performed a second time for roughly 7 to 11 cycles using a sample-barcoded 5' primer and a J-beta primer mix. TCRdb re-called the 5' RACE reads through MiXCR, storing one row per CDR3 protein. The sample lists 800,000 to 950,000 distinct CDR3 sequences, about 29% occurring once. The sample also formed part of further work on T cells of mothers and their children.

The sequencing input was blood. All receptors come from a woman between 35 and 50 years old in good health.

This clonotype was detected once. Being one base from a much bigger clone, this may be a read error. The chain is built from TRBV12-3 or TRBV12-4 and TRBJ2-7, with TRBD2 matching 8 bases. The CDR3 totals 14 residues. CDR3 DNA: TGTGTCAGCCGTTACTTTAGCGGGGATTACGAGCAGTACTTC. It is translated as CVSRYFSGDYEQYF.

This clonotype was counted a single time. The rearrangement uses TRBV5-5 and TRBJ1-2; maybe TRBD1 (5 bases). Between the trimmed V and J ends, which lost 4 bases and 4 bases, there was a span of 11 bases. The CDR3 sequence is 13 residues long. The germline gives CDR1 SGHKS, CDR2 YYEKEE (reference sequence). CDR3 DNA: TGTGCCAGCAGCCGAAGTGGGGGCTATGGCTACACCTTC. Its translation: CASSRSGGYGYTF. Drawing the rest from reference TRBV5-5 and TRBJ1-2, the complete variable domain is DAGVTQSPTHLIKTRGQQVTLRCSPISGHKSVSWYQQVLGQGPQFIFQYYEKEERGRGNFPDRFSARQFPNYSSELNVNALLLGDSALYLCASSRSGGYGYTFGSGTRLTVV.

This clonotype appeared a few times. The V call is TRBV28, the J call TRBJ2-3, with TRBD2 identical over 11 bases. CDR3 length: 17 residues. Unmatched junction bases numbered 8, after V lost 4 bases and J lost 2 bases. The V gene's germline CDR1 is MDHEN and CDR2 SYDVKM. CDR3 sequence reads: CASSSGLAATVTDTQYF. The CDR3 DNA sequence: TGTGCCAGCAGTTCGGGACTAGCGGCTACTGTCACAGATACGCAGTATTTT.

This clonotype was seen only a few times. This chain joins TRBV12-3 or TRBV12-4 and TRBJ2-6; unclear D gene. Between the trimmed V and J ends, which lost 5 bases and 0 bases, there was a span of 11 bases. CDR3 size: 16 residues. The CDR3 here is CASSPSVSSGANVLTF. Written as DNA, the CDR3 is TGTGCCAGCAGTCCATCAGTGAGCTCTGGGGCCAACGTCCTGACTTTC.

Comments on this clonotype: A much more abundant neighbour one base away suggests this may be a read error. The chain links TRBV20-1 to TRBJ2-1; a possible D gene is TRBD2 (5 bases). CDR1 and CDR2 (germline): DFQATT, SNEGSKA (reference sequence). This CDR3 region has 12 residues. As DNA, the CDR3 is TGCAGTGCTAGGAAACTAGGAACTGAGCAGGTCTTC. Amino acid sequence: CSARKLGTEQVF.

This clonotype was counted ten times or more. The chain carries TRBV12-3 or TRBV12-4 and TRBJ2-5; 9 nucleotides align to TRBD2. The length of the CDR3 is 14 residues. Losses at the gene ends were 7 bases for V and 4 bases for J; bases not matched to a gene: 7. The CDR3 region has the DNA TGTGCCAGCAACCTTAGCGGGGGAGGAGAGACCCAGTACTTC. This encodes CASNLSGGGETQYF.

For this clonotype: This may stem from a read error, because a much larger clone lies one nucleotide away. V gene TRBV20-1 combines with J gene TRBJ2-7; no definite D call. The CDR3 spans 10 residues. The germline V and J ends were trimmed by 2 bases and 5 bases, with 4 bases remaining between them. Germline lookup yields CDR1 DFQATT and CDR2 SNEGSKA (reference sequence). In DNA, the CDR3 is TGCAGTGCTAGATTAGACGAGCAGTACTTC. Encoded protein: CSARLDEQYF.

This sequence joins TRBV3-1 and TRBJ2-7; possibly TRBD1 for D (6 bases). The germline V and J ends were trimmed by 0 bases and 5 bases, with 14 bases remaining between them. This CDR3 contains 15 residues. Germline assignment: CDR1 LGHDT and CDR2 YNNKEL (reference sequence). The CDR3 nucleotides read TGTGCCAGCAGCCAAGAAACCAGGGGTTGGAACGAGCAGTACTTC. Encoded protein: CASSQETRGWNEQYF.

The V and J genes are TRBV7-3 and TRBJ2-1; no definite D call. Germline V CDR1 and CDR2: SGHTA, FQGTGA. The germline V and J ends were trimmed by 0 bases and 6 bases, with 9 bases remaining between them. The CDR3 has 14 residues. The CDR3 DNA sequence: TGTGCCAGCAGCTTAACCGGGCAGTTCAATGAGCAGTTCTTC. Protein sequence: CASSLTGQFNEQFF. The full variable domain, in which reference TRBV7-3 and TRBJ2-1 provide the parts outside the CDR3, is GAGVSQTPSNKVTEKGKYVELRCDPISGHTALYWYRQSLGQGPEFLIYFQGTGAADDSGLPNDRFFAVRPEGSVSTLKIQRTERGDSAVYLCASSLTGQFNEQFFGPGTRLTVL.

The V call is TRBV5-1, the J call TRBJ2-1; TRBD2 is a possible D gene (7 bases). V gave up 1 base and J gave up 7 bases, with 15 bases separating them. The CDR3 has 15 amino acids. Germline CDR1 SGHRS, CDR2 YFSETQ. The chain's CDR3 is CASSLRGGARNEQFF. DNA for the CDR3: TGCGCCAGCAGCTTGAGAGGGGGGGCGAGGAATGAGCAGTTCTTC.

This clonotype was observed a few times. A junction end diverges from the germline sequence, so it may reflect a read error. The CDR3: CAARQPPSETQYF. CDR3 sequence (DNA): TGTGCCGCCAGACAGCCACCTTCCGAGACCCAGTACTTC. The rearrangement joins TRBV24-1 to TRBJ2-5; D perhaps matches TRBD1 (5 bases). The CDR3 totals 13 residues. Germline V gene data show CDR1 as KGHDR and CDR2 as SFDVKD.

The chain employs TRBV5-1 and TRBJ2-7; TRBD1 is a possible D gene (5 bases). The CDR3 length is 13 residues. Germline CDR1 SGHRS, CDR2 YFSETQ. The germline V and J ends were trimmed by 7 bases and 3 bases, with 14 bases remaining between them. The CDR3 DNA is TGCGCCAGCTCCGCCCAGGGTTACTACGAGCAGTACTTC. This encodes CASSAQGYYEQYF.

This clonotype was seen a handful of times. The chain uses TRBV28 and TRBJ2-4; 7 nucleotides line up with TRBD1. The J call may be wrong; the DNA end is better matched by TRBJ2-7. Germline lookup yields CDR1 MDHEN and CDR2 SYDVKM. The CDR3 extends over 13 amino acids. Here the CDR3 reads CASLDRDNNEQYF. DNA for the CDR3: TGTGCCAGCCTCGACAGGGACAATAACGAGCAGTACTTC.

The chain carries TRBV10-3 and TRBJ1-1; unclear D gene. This CDR3 spans 13 amino acids. V gave up 0 bases and J gave up 1 base, with 3 bases separating them. Germline V gives CDR1 ENHRY, CDR2 SYGVKD. CDR3 DNA sequence: TGTGCCATCAGTGAGTCGGGGAACACTGAAGCTTTCTTT. This gives the protein CAISESGNTEAFF.

This clonotype was found a few times. The rearrangement joins TRBV5-1 to TRBJ2-4, with 7 positions matching TRBD1. This CDR3 has 15 residues. Per the germline V gene, CDR1 is SGHRS and CDR2 is YFSETQ. The V segment lost 0 bases and the J segment 0 bases; nucleotides outside the gene matches: 0. DNA for the CDR3: TGCGCCAGCAGCTTGGACAGGGGAGCCAAAAACATTCAGTACTTC. Protein sequence: CASSLDRGAKNIQYF.

The chain uses TRBV28 and TRBJ2-7; D might be TRBD1 (6 bases). The CDR3 runs to 14 residues. Trimming shortened V by 0 bases and J by 3 bases, and 9 bases separated the two germline ends. Germline V CDR1 and CDR2: MDHEN, SYDVKM. CDR3 residues: CASSLWRTVYEQYF. The CDR3 DNA reads as TGTGCCAGCAGTTTATGGCGGACAGTCTACGAGCAGTACTTC.

V and J are TRBV10-3 and TRBJ1-1; D possibly corresponds to TRBD1 (5 bases). CDR3 length: 14 residues. Looked up from germline, CDR1 is ENHRY and CDR2 is SYGVKD. The V and J ends lost 3 bases and 7 bases respectively, with 15 bases between them. The CDR3 loop is CAISDSSGGGEAFF. CDR3 DNA: TGTGCCATCAGTGACTCTTCTGGGGGTGGTGAAGCTTTCTTT.

About this clonotype itself: This could be a read error, since a much larger clone is one nucleotide away. The V and J genes are TRBV12-3 or TRBV12-4 and TRBJ1-2; tentative D call: TRBD1 (5 bases). The CDR3 spans 13 residues. The CDR3 DNA sequence: TGTGCCCGCAGTCCCGCAGGGTTTCGGGGCTACACCTTC. It specifies CARSPAGFRGYTF.

The table lists this clonotype with a few counts. The CDR3 region has the DNA TGTGCCAGCCAGCCGGGGGGACAGGGGCAGCCCCAGCATTTT. Residues: CASQPGGQGQPQHF. V gene TRBV7-2 combines with J gene TRBJ1-5; the match to TRBD1 covers 10 bases. The V gene's germline CDR1 is SGHTA and CDR2 FQGNSA. The J segment lost 7 bases and the V segment lost 8 bases, leaving 8 bases of the junction unmatched. The CDR3 loop spans 14 amino acids.

Of note for this clonotype: A junction boundary mismatches the germline segment, possibly from a read error. The chain carries TRBV12-3 or TRBV12-4 and TRBJ2-1; TRBD2 is a possible D gene (6 bases). The CDR3 spans 13 residues. CDR3 region: CAGRTTDFNEQFF. The CDR3 bases are TGTGCCGGCAGGACTACAGATTTCAATGAGCAGTTCTTC.

This clonotype was seen more than once but under ten times. The gene calls are TRBV5-1 and TRBJ2-7, with 7 bases aligning to TRBD1. Germline CDR1 is SGHRS and CDR2 is YFSETQ. V gave up 5 bases and J gave up 5 bases; unmatched junction bases: 10. This CDR3 is 14 amino acids long. The CDR3 region is CASRETGLLHEQYF. Here the CDR3 DNA reads TGCGCCAGCAGGGAGACAGGGCTTCTGCACGAGCAGTACTTC.

This clonotype was detected a few times. The rearrangement joins TRBV6-6 to TRBJ2-5; TRBD2 is a possible D gene (7 bases). CDR1 is MNHNY, CDR2 SVGAGI, per germline (reference sequence). Deletions cut 0 bases from V and 11 bases from J, with 19 bases between. The CDR3 has 15 residues. CDR3 in amino acids: CASSYSMGGGNEQYF. In DNA form, the CDR3 reads TGTGCCAGCAGTTACTCGATGGGGGGGGGCAATGAGCAGTACTTC.

Ten or more counts support this clonotype. This chain uses TRBV13 with TRBJ2-5; 7 bases fit TRBD1. The CDR3 is 14 residues long. The germline CDR1 and CDR2 sequences are PRHDT and FYEKMQ (reference sequence). After removal of 5 bases from V and 5 bases from J, the junction contained 8 bases not matched to a gene. The CDR3 reads CASSEGLGQETQYF. The CDR3 nucleotides read TGTGCCAGCAGCGAGGGGTTGGGACAGGAGACCCAGTACTTC.

The chain employs TRBV7-2 and TRBJ1-5; D gene ambiguous. V shed 5 bases and J shed 0 bases, with 17 bases lying between them. The germline V gene encodes CDR1 SGHTA and CDR2 FQGNSA. The length of the CDR3 is 17 residues. The CDR3: CASSKNPAHYSNQPQHF. CDR3 bases: TGTGCCAGCAGCAAAAACCCGGCCCACTATAGCAATCAGCCCCAGCATTTT.

A few counts support this clonotype. V is TRBV12-3 or TRBV12-4 and J is TRBJ2-5; TRBD2 agrees at 8 bases. V lost 3 bases, J lost 4 bases, and 10 bases stayed unmatched. The CDR3 contains 16 residues. In DNA form, the CDR3 reads TGTGCCAGCAGTTTTGCCGGGGGGGGCCGGATAGAGACCCAGTACTTC. This codes for CASSFAGGGRIETQYF.

As to this clonotype: This may be a read error, as it is one base from a much larger clone. The gene calls are TRBV3-1 and TRBJ2-1; D is undetermined. Trimming stripped 4 bases from V and 13 bases from J, with 26 bases between. Per the germline V gene, CDR1 is LGHDT and CDR2 is YNNKEL (reference sequence). The CDR3 extends over 16 amino acids. CDR3 loop: CASSPLRSDPQETQFF. For the CDR3, the DNA is TGTGCCAGCAGCCCCCTCAGGAGTGACCCTCAGGAGACCCAGTTCTTC.

This sequence joins TRBV6-1 and TRBJ2-7; 12 nucleotides agree with TRBD2. This CDR3 region has 14 residues. CDR1 MNHNS and CDR2 SASEGT come from the germline V gene. V dropped 3 bases and J dropped 9; count of bases not matched to a gene: 6. The DNA for the CDR3 is TGTGCCAGCAGTGAGGAAGCTAGCGGGGGGGTGCAGTACTTC. Translating it yields CASSEEASGGVQYF.